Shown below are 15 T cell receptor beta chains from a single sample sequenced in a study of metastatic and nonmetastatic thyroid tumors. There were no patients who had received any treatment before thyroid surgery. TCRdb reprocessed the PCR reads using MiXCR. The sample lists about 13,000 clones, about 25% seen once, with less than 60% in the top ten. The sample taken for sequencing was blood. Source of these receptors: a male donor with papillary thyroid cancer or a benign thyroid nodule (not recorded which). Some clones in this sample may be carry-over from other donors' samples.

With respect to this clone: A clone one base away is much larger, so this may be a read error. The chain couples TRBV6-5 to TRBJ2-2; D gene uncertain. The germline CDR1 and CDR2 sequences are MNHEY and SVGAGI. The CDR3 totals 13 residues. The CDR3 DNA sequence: TGTGCCAGCAGTGACTCTAGCACCGGGGAGCTGTTTTTT. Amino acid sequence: CASSDSSTGELFF.

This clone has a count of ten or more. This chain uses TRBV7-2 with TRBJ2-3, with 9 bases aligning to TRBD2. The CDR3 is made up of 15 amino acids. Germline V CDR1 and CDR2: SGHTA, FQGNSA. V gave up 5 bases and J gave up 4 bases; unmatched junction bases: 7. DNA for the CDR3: TGTGCCAGCAGCCATAGCGGGAGCACCCCAGATACGCAGTATTTT. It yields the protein CASSHSGSTPDTQYF.

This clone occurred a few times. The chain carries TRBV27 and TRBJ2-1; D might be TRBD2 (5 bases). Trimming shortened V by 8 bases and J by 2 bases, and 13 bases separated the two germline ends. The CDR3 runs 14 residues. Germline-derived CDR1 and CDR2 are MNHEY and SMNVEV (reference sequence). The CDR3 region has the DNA TGTGCCAGCGGGAGCCAAAGACCCTACAATGAGCAGTTCTTC. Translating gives CASGSQRPYNEQFF.

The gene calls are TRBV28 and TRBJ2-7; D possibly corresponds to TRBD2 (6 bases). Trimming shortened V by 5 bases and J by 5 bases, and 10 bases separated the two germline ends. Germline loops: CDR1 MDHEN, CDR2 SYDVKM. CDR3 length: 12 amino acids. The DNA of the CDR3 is TGTGCCAGCAGTCCACGGGGGAACGAGCAGTACTTC. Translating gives CASSPRGNEQYF.

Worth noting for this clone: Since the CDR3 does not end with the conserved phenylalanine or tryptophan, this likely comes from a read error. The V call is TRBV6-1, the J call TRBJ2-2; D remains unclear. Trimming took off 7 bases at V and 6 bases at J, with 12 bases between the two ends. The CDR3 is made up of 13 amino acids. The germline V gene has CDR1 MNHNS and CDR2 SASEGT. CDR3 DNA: TGTGCCAGCAATCTGAGAAACCCCGGGGAGCTGTTTTTA. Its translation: CASNLRNPGELFL.

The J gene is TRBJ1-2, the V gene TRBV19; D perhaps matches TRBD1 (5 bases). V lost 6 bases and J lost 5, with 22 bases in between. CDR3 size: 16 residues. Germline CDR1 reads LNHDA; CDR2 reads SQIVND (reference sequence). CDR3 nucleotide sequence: TGTGCCAGTAGCCCCGACAGACCCTCCCTGATTTATGGCTACACCTTC. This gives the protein CASSPDRPSLIYGYTF.

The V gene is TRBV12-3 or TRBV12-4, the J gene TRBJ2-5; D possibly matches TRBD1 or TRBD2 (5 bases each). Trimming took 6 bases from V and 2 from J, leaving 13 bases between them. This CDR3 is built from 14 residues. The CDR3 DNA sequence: TGTGCCAGCAGGAGTCCCGGGACGCAAGAGACCCAGTACTTC. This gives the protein CASRSPGTQETQYF.

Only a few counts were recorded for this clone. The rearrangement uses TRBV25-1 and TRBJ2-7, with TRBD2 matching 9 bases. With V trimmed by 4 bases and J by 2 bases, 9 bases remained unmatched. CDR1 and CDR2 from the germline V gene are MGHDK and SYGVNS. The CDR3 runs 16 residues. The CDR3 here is CASSARGAGGPYEQYF. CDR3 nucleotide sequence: TGTGCCAGCAGTGCCCGGGGGGCGGGAGGGCCCTACGAGCAGTACTTC.

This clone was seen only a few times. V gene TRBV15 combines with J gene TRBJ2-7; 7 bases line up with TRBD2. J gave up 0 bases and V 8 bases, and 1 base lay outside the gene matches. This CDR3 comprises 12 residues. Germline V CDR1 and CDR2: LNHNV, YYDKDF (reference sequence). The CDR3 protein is CATGGDSYEQYF. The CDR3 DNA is TGTGCCACCGGGGGGGACTCCTACGAGCAGTACTTC. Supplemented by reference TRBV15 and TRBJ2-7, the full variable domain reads DAMVIQNPRYQVTQFGKPVTLSCSQTLNHNVMYWYQQKSSQAPKLLFHYYDKDFNNEADTPDNFQSRRPNTSFCFLDIRSPGLGDTAMYLCATGGDSYEQYFGPGTRLTVT.

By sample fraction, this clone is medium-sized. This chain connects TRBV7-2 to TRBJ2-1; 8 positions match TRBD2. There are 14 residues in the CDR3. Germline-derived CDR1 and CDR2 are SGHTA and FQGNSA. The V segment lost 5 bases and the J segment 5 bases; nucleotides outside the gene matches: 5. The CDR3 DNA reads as TGTGCCAGCAGCCCCGGGAGGGTCAACAATGAGCAGTTCTTC. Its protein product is CASSPGRVNNEQFF.

The CDR3 coding sequence is TGTGCCAGCAGTAGGATATTCTACTCCTACGAGCAGTACTTC. It specifies CASSRIFYSYEQYF. This chain links TRBV28 with TRBJ2-7; D call uncertain. Deletions cut 5 bases from V and 0 bases from J, with 11 bases between. Germline CDR1 reads MDHEN; CDR2 reads SYDVKM. The CDR3 covers 14 residues.

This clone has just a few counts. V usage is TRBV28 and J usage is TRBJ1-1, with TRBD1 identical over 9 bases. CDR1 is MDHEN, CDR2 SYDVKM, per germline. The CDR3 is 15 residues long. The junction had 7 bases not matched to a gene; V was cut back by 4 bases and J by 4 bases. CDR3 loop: CASSSSGTGLTEAFF. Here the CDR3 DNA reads TGTGCCAGCAGTTCCTCCGGGACAGGGCTCACTGAAGCTTTCTTT.

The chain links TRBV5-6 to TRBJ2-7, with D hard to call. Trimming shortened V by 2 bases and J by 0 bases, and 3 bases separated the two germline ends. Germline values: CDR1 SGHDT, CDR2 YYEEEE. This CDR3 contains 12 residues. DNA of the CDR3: TGTGCCAGCAGCTTAAGCTCCTACGAGCAGTACTTC. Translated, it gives CASSLSSYEQYF.

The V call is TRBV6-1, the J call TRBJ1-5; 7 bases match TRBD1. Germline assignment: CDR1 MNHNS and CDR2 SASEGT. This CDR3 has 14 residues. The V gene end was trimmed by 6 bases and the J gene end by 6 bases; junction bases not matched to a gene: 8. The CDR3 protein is CASSREGGGQPQHF. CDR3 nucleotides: TGTGCCAGCAGCAGAGAAGGGGGCGGTCAGCCCCAGCATTTT.

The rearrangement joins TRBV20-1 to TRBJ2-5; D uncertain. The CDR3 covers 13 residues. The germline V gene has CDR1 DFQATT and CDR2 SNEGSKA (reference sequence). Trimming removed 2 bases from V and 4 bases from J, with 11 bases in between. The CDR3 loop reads CSARSQVSETQYF. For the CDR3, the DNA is TGCAGTGCTAGATCGCAGGTGTCAGAGACCCAGTACTTC.